The entry that follows covers one T cell receptor beta chain sequence. Followed over time, Seattle patients had been enrolled while infection was active. The entry originates in a study of blood T cell repertoires in COVID-19. Study details: PBMCs, B-cell-depleted T cells, or T cells provided the cDNA or gDNA that made up the material.

Repertoires were generated with immunoSEQ multiplex PCR, while TCRdb's copy carries only in-frame clones and drops some. The sample contains fewer than 300,000 clones, 84% of which appear only once. The TCR sequence derives from a human donor with COVID-19, enrolled during active disease. The donor label of this sample is uncertain. Specimen: peripheral blood.

The CDR3 reads CATSRDAITSSGTGELFF. The DNA for the CDR3 is TGTGCCACCAGCAGAGATGCTATAACTAGTTCGGGCACCGGGGAGCTGTTTTTT. The V and J genes are TRBV15 and TRBJ2-2; D possibly corresponds to TRBD2 (5 bases). This CDR3 comprises 18 residues. V lost 0 bases and J lost 4, with 18 bases in between. Germline values: CDR1 LNHNV, CDR2 YYDKDF (reference sequence).